By share of the sample, the clone carrying this TCR beta chain is medium-sized. Its specificity is not known. Other DNA sequences of this sample code for an identical CDR3. The V end lost 3 bases, the J end lost 3 bases, and 6 bases lay between the germline ends. The CDR3 covers 12 residues. Germline-derived CDR1 and CDR2 are MDHEN and SYDVKM. This record comes from a study of T cells in localized non-small cell lung cancer. General study results and limits: Density of T cells in blood, when higher, went with longer overall survival.

Sequenced by immunoSEQ multiplex PCR; TCRdb stores in-frame clones only, minus some. This table holds about 2,200 clones, around 38% found once. The input for sequencing was lung tumor tissue, taken before any cancer treatment. The sequence was collected from a female donor older than 55 with stage I lung adenocarcinoma. The rearrangement joins TRBV28 to TRBJ2-7; D remains ambiguous. This chain's CDR3 is CASSFSSYEQYF. CDR3 nucleotides: TGTGCCAGCAGTTTTTCTAGCTACGAGCAGTACTTC.